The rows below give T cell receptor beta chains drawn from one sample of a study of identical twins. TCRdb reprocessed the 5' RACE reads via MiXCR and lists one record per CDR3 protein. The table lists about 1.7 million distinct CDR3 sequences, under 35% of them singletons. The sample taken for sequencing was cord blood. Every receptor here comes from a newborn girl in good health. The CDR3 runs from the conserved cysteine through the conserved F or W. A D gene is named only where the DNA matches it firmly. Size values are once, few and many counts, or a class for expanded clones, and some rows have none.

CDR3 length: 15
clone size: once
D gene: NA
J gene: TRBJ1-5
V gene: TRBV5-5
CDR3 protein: CASSSRSGRGQPQHF
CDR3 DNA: TGTGCCAGCAGCTCCCGATCCGGGAGGGGTCAGCCCCAGCATTTT

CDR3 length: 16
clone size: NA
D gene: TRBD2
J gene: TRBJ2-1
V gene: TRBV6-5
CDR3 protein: CASSYSILAGGYEQFF
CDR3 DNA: TGTGCCAGCAGTTACTCAATCCTAGCGGGAGGGTATGAGCAGTTCTTC

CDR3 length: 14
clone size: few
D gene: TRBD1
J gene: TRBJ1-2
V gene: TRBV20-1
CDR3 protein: CSAGTGGGYYGYTF
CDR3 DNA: TGCAGTGCGGGGACAGGGGGCGGCTATTATGGCTACACCTTC

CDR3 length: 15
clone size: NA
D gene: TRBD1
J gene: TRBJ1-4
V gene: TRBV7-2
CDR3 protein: CASSLGQGLNEKLFF
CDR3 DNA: TGTGCCAGCAGCTTAGGACAGGGCCTTAATGAAAAACTGTTTTTT

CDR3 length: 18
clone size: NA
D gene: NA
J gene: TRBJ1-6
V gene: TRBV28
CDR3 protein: CASSWESSADLYNSPPHF
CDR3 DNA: TGTGCCAGCAGTTGGGAATCTAGTGCGGACCTCTATAATTCACCCCCCCACTTT

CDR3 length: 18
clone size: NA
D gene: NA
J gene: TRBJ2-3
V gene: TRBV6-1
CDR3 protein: CASRRGGTIGGSTHTQYF
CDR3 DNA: TGTGCCAGCAGAAGAGGGGGGACTATCGGCGGGAGCACACATACGCAGTATTTT

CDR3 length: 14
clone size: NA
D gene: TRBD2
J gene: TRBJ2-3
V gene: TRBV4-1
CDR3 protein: CAGSQAGGRYTQYF
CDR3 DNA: TGCGCCGGCAGCCAAGCGGGAGGGAGGTATACGCAGTATTTT

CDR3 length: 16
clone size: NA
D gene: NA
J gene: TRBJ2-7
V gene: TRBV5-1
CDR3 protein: CASSLLSFGSSYEQYF
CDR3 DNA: TGCGCCAGCAGCTTGTTGTCTTTCGGATCCTCCTACGAGCAGTACTTC

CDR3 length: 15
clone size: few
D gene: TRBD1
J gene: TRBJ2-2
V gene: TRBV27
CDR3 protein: CASLSRTGYTGELFF
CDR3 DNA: TGTGCCAGCTTATCCCGGACAGGGTACACCGGGGAGCTGTTTTTT

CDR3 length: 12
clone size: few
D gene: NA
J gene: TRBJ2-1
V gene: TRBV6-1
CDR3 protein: CASSEAVGEQFF
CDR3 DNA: TGTGCCAGCAGTGAAGCGGTGGGGGAGCAGTTCTTC

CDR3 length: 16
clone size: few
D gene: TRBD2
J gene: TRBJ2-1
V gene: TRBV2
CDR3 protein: CASSAFLAGGTDRQFF
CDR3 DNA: TGTGCCAGCAGTGCTTTTCTAGCGGGAGGGACGGATCGGCAGTTCTTC

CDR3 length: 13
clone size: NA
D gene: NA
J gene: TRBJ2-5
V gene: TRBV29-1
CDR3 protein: CSTYPQGPETQYF
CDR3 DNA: TGCAGCACTTACCCCCAGGGACCGGAGACCCAGTACTTC

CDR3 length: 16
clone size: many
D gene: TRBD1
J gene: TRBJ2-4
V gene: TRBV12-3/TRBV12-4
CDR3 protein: CASSLQQGLAKNIQYF
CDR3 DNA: TGTGCCAGCAGTTTACAACAGGGGCTGGCCAAAAACATTCAGTACTTC

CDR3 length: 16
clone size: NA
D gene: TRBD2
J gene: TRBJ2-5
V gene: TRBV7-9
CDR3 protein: CASSSGLAGGPQTQYF
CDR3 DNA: TGTGCCAGCAGCTCCGGACTAGCGGGAGGGCCGCAGACCCAGTACTTC

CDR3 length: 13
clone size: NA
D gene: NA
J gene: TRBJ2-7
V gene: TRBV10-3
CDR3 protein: CATSDSLSCEQYF
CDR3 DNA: TGTGCCACCTCGGACTCCCTGTCTTGCGAGCAGTACTTC

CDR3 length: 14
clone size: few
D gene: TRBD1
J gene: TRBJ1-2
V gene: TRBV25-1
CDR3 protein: CASSDLTGFYGYTF
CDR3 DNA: TGTGCCAGCAGTGATCTGACAGGGTTCTATGGCTACACCTTC

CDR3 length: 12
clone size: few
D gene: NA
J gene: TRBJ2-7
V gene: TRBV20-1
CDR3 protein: CSGRQEPYEQYF
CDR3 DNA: TGCAGTGGCCGACAGGAACCCTACGAGCAGTACTTC

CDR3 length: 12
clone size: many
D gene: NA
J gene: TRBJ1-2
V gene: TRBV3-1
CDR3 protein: CASSQPVDGYTF
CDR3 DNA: TGTGCCAGCAGCCAGCCTGTCGATGGCTACACCTTC

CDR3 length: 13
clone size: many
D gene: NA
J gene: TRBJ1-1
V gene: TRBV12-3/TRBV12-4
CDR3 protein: CASSPDGNTEAFF
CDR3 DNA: TGTGCCAGCAGTCCGGACGGGAACACTGAAGCTTTCTTT

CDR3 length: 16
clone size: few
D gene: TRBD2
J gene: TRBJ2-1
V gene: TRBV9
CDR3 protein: CASSPRLAETYNEQFF
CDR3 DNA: TGTGCCAGCAGCCCCCGACTAGCAGAAACTTACAATGAGCAGTTCTTC

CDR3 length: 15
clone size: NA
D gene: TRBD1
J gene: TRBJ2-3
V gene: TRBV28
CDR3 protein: CASRPRGQLADTQYF
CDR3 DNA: TGTGCCAGCCGCCCGAGGGGACAGTTGGCAGATACGCAGTATTTT

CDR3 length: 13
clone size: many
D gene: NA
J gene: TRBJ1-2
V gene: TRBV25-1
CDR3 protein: CASSRGANYGYTF
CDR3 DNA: TGTGCCAGCAGTAGAGGGGCAAACTATGGCTACACCTTC